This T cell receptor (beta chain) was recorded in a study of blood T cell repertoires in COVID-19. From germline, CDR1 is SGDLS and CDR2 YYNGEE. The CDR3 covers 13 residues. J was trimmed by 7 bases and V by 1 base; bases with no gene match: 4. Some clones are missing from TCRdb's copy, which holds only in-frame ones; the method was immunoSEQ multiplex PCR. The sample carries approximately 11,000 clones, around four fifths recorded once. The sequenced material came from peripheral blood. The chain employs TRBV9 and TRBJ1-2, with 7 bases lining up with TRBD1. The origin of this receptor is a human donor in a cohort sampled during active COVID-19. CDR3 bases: TGTGCCAGCAGCGTACGGACAGGAACTGGCTACACCTTC. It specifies CASSVRTGTGYTF.